One T cell receptor (beta chain) is described in this entry. The antigen is unknown. This sample was taken from a study of T-cell memory formation after mild COVID-19. The authors produced TCR alpha and TCR beta cDNA libraries with sample barcodes and UMIs by 5'RACE using constant-segment primers. TCRdb reprocessed the 5' RACE reads via MiXCR and lists one record per CDR3 protein. The data contain about 58,000 distinct CDR3 sequences, about a quarter of them singletons. CDR1 is LNHNV, CDR2 YYDKDF, per germline (reference sequence). V lost 5 bases, J lost 5 bases, and 15 bases lay in between. This CDR3 region has 15 residues. Study-level findings and limits: Pre-infection memory contained some responding clones, which suggested that cross-reactive memory had joined.

The specimen sequenced was PBMCs or a T cell subset sorted from them (not recorded which). The TCR sequence derives from a man younger than 35 who had mild COVID-19 (a few samples of this study predate the infection). Cell type and time point are not known. The rearrangement links TRBV15 to TRBJ1-4; D is uncertain. CDR3 in amino acids: CATSAGRRQNEKLFF. The CDR3 DNA sequence: TGTGCCACCAGCGCCGGACGCCGCCAAAATGAAAAACTGTTTTTT. Combining the CDR3 with reference TRBV15 and TRBJ1-4 gives the whole variable domain DAMVIQNPRYQVTQFGKPVTLSCSQTLNHNVMYWYQQKSSQAPKLLFHYYDKDFNNEADTPDNFQSRRPNTSFCFLDIRSPGLGDTAMYLCATSAGRRQNEKLFFGSGTQLSVL.